This TCR beta chain is drawn from a study of cytomegalovirus exposure and HLA in healthy donors. Study-level background: In a later analysis, it was reported that the roughly 120 validation repertoires had been produced on the same platform as the roughly 610 repertoires belonging to the first cohort.

The assay was immunoSEQ multiplex PCR, and TCRdb's table has in-frame clones only and misses some. The sample includes some 200,000 clones, around 86% of them seen just once. V shed 3 bases and J 6 bases; nucleotides not matched to a gene: 0. The CDR3 is 13 amino acids. CDR1 LNHNV and CDR2 YYDKDF come from the germline V gene (reference sequence). This TCR came from a man in his thirties or forties in good health and CMV-seropositive. The chain joins TRBV15 to TRBJ2-2, with 8 bases lining up with TRBD2. The sample was PBMCs. The CDR3: CATSRREAGELFF. The CDR3 DNA reads TGTGCCACCAGCAGGCGGGAGGCCGGGGAGCTGTTTTTT.